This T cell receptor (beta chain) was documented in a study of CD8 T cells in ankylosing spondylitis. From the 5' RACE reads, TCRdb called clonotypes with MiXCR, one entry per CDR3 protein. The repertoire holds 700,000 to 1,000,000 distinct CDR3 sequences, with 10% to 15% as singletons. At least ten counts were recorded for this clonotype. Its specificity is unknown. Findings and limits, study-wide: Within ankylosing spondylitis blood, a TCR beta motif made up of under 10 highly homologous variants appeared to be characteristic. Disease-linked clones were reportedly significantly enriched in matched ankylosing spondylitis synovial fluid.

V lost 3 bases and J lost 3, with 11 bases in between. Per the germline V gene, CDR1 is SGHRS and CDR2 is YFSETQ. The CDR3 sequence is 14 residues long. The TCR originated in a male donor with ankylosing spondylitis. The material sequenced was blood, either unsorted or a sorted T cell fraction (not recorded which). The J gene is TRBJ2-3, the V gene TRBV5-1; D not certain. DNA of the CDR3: TGCGCCAGCAGCTCCCGAGCCGGTACAGATACGCAGTATTTT. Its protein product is CASSSRAGTDTQYF.